Reported below is one T cell receptor (beta chain). The antigen remains unidentified. The PCR ran on 60 Vbeta and 13 Jbeta primers. TCRdb's table, derived via immunoSEQ multiplex PCR, lists solely in-frame clones and lacks some. In total, the table holds 90,000 to 120,000 clones. The CDR3 loop spans 15 amino acids. Germline V CDR1 and CDR2: SGHDN, FVKESK. V dropped 1 base and J dropped 1 base, with 9 bases sitting between them. The data are from a study of cytomegalovirus exposure and HLA in healthy donors. Study-level findings and limits: Most TCR beta V segments were productive about 87% or about 30% of the time in an earlier analysis.

This sequence joins TRBV14 and TRBJ2-3; D remains ambiguous. The TCR originated in a man aged 45-65 years in good health and CMV-seronegative. Sequencing was performed on PBMCs. Written as DNA, the CDR3 is TGTGCCAGCAGCCAAGTAACAGAGCGCACAGATACGCAGTATTTT. Translated, it gives CASSQVTERTDTQYF.